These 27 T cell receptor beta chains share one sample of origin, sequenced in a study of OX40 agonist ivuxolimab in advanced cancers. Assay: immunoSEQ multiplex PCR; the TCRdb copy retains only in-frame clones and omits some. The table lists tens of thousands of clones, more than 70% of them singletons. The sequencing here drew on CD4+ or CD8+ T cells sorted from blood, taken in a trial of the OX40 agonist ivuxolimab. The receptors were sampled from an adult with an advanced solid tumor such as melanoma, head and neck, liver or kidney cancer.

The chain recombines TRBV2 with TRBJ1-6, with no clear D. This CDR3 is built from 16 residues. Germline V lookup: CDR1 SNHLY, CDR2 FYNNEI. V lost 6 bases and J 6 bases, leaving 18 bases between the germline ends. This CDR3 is CASRRSLSTANSPLHF. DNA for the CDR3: TGTGCCAGCAGAAGATCCCTATCTACAGCTAATTCACCCCTCCACTTT.

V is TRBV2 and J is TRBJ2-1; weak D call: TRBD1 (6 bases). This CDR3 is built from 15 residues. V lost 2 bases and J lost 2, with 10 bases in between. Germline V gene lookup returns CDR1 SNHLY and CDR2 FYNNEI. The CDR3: CASSELWTAYNEQFF. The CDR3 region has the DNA TGTGCCAGCAGTGAATTATGGACAGCCTACAATGAGCAGTTCTTC.

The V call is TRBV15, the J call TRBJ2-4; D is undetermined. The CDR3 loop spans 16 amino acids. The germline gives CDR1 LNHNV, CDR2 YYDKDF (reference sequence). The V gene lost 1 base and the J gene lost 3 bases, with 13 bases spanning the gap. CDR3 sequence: CATSRALDTYKNIQYF. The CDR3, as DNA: TGTGCCACCAGCAGAGCCCTCGACACGTACAAAAACATTCAGTACTTC.

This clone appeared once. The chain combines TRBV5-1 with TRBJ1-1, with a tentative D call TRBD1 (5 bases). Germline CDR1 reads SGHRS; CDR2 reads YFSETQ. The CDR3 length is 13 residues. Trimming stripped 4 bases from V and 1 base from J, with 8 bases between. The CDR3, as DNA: TGCGCCAGCAGCGCAGGACAGAACACTGAAGCTTTCTTT. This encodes CASSAGQNTEAFF.

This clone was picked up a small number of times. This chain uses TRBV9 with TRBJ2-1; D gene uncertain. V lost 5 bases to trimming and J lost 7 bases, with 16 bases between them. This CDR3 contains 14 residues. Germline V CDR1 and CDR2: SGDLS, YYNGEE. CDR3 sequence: CASRPGGYPNEQFF. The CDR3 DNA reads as TGTGCCAGCAGACCCGGTGGCTACCCAAATGAGCAGTTCTTC.

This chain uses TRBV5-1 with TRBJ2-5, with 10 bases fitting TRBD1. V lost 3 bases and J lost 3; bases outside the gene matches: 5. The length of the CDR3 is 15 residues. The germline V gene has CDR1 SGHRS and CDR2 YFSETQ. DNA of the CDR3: TGCGCCAGCAGCTCGGGACAGGGGCACGAAGAGACCCAGTACTTC. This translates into CASSSGQGHEETQYF.

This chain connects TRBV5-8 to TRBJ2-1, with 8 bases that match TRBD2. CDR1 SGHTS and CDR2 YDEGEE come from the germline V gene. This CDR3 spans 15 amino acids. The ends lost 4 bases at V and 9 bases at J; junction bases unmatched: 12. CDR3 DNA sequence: TGTGCCAGCAGCCTGGGACTAGACGTGTCGCCTGAGCAGTTCTTC. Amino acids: CASSLGLDVSPEQFF.

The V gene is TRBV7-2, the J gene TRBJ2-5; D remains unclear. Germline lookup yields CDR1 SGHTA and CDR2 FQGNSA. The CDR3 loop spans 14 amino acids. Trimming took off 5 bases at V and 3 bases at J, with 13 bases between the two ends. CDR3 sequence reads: CASSPPQLKETQYF. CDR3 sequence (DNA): TGTGCCAGCAGCCCCCCCCAGTTGAAAGAGACCCAGTACTTC. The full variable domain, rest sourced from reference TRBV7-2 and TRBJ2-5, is GAGVSQSPSNKVTEKGKDVELRCDPISGHTALYWYRQSLGQGLEFLIYFQGNSAPDKSGLPSDRFSAERTGGSVSTLTIQRTQQEDSAVYLCASSPPQLKETQYFGPGTRLLVL.

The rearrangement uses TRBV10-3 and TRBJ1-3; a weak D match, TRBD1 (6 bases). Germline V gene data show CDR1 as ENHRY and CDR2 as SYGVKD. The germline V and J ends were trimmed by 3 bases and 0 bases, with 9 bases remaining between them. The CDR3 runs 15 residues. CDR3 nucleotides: TGTGCCATCAGTGAAACAGGGAGCTCTGGAAACACCATATATTTT. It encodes CAISETGSSGNTIYF.

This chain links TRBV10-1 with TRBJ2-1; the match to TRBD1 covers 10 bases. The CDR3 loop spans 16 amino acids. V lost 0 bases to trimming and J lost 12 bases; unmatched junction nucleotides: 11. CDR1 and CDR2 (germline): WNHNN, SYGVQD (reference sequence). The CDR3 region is CASSESGTGAQRVQFF. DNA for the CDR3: TGCGCCAGCAGTGAGTCGGGGACAGGGGCGCAAAGGGTGCAGTTCTTC.

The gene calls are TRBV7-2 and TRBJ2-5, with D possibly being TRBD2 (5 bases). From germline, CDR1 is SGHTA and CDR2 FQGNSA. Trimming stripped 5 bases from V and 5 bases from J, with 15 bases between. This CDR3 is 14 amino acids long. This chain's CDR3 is CASSTNGIRETQYF. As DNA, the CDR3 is TGTGCCAGCAGCACGAACGGGATCCGGGAGACCCAGTACTTC.

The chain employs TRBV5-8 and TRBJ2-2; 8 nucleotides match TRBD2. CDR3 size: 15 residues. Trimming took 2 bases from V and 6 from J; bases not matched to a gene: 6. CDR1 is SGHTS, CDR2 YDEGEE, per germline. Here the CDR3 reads CASSFATSGSGELFF. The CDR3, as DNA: TGTGCCAGCAGCTTCGCCACTAGCGGCTCCGGGGAGCTGTTTTTT. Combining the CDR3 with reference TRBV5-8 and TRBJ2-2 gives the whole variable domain EAGVTQSPTHLIKTRGQQATLRCSPISGHTSVYWYQQALGLGLQFLLWYDEGEERNRGNFPPRFSGRQFPNYSSELNVNALELEDSALYLCASSFATSGSGELFFGEGSRLTVL.

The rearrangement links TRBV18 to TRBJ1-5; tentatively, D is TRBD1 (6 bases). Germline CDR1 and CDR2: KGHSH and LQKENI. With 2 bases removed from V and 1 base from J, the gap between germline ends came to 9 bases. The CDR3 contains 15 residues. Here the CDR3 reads CASSPTGPSNQPQHF. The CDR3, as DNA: TGTGCCAGCTCACCAACAGGGCCAAGCAATCAGCCCCAGCATTTT.

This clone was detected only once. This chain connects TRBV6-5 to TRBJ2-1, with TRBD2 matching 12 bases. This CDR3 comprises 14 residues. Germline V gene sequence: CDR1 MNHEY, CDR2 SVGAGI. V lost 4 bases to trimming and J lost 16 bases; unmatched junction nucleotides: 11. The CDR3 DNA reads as TGTGCCAGCAGTTCGTGGACTAGCGGGGATCGGCGTTTCTTC. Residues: CASSSWTSGDRRFF.

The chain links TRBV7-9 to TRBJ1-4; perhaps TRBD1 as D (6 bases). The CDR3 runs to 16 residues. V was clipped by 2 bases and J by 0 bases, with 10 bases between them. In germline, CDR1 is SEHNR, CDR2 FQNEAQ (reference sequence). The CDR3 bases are TGTGCCAGCAGCTTAACGAGGACAGCAACTAATGAAAAACTGTTTTTT. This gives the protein CASSLTRTATNEKLFF.

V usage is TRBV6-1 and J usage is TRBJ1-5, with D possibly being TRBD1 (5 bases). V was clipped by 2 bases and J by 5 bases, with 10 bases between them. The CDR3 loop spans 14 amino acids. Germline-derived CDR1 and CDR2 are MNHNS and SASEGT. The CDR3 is CASSEFGADQPQHF. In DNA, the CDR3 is TGTGCCAGCAGTGAATTTGGGGCTGATCAGCCCCAGCATTTT.

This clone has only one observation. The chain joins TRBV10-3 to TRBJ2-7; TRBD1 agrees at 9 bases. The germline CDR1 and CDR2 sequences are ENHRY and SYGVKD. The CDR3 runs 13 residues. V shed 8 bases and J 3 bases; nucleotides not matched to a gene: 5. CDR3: CAIGRTGDYEQYF. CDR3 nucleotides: TGTGCCATCGGCCGGACAGGGGACTACGAGCAGTACTTC.

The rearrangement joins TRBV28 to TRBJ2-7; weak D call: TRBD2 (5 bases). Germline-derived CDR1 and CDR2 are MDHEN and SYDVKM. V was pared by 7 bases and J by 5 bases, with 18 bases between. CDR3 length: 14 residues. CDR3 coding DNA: TGTGCCAGCACCCACCGGACTGTGTTGAACGAGCAGTACTTC. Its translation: CASTHRTVLNEQYF.

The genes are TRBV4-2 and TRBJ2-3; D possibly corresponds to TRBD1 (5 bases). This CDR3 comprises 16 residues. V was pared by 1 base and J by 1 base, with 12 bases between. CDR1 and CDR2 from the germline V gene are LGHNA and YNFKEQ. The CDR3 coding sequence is TGTGCCAGCAGCCAAGCCCAGGGCGAGGGCACAGATACGCAGTATTTT. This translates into CASSQAQGEGTDTQYF.

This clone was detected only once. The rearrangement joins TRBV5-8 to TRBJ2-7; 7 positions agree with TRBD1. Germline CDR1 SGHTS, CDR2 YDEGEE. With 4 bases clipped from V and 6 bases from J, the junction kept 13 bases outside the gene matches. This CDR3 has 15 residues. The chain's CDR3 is CASSRGTGVPSEQYF. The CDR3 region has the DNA TGTGCCAGCAGCCGTGGAACAGGGGTCCCCTCCGAGCAGTACTTC.

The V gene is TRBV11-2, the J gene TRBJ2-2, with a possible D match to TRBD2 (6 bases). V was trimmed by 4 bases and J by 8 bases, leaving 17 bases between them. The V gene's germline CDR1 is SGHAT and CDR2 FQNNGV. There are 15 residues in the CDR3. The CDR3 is CASSWGVSLSGELFF. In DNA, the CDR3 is TGTGCCAGCAGCTGGGGGGTCTCCTTAAGTGGGGAGCTGTTTTTT.

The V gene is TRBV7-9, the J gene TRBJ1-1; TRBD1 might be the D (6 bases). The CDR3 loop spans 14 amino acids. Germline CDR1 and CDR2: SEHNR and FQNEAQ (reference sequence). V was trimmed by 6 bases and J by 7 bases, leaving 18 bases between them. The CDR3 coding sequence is TGTGCCAGCAGTCGGACGACAGGTATTCTTGAAGCTTTCTTT. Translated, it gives CASSRTTGILEAFF. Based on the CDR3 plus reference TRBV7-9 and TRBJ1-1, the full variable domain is DTGVSQNPRHKITKRGQNVTFRCDPISEHNRLYWYRQTLGQGPEFLTYFQNEAQLEKSRLLSDRFSAERPKGSFSTLEIQRTEQGDSAMYLCASSRTTGILEAFFGQGTRLTVV.

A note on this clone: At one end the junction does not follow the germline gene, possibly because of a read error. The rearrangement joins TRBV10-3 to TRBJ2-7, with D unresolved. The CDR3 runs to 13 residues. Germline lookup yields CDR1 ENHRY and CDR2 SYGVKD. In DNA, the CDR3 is TGTGCCATCAGTGAGTCGATGGCGCAGACCCGGAACTTC. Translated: CAISESMAQTRNF.

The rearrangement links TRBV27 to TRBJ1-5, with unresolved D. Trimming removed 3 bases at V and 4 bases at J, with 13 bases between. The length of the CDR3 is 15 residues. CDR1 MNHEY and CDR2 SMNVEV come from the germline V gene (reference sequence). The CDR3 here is CASSFQGFGNQPQHF. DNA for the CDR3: TGTGCCAGCAGTTTTCAAGGGTTTGGAAATCAGCCCCAGCATTTT.

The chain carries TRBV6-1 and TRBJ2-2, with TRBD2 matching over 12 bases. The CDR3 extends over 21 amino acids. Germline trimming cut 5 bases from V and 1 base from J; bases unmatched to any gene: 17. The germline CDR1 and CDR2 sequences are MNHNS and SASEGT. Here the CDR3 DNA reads TGTGCCAGCAGTAAAGAGGGCCCGACTAGCGGGGGAGTCCGGAACACCGGGGAGCTGTTTTTT. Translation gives CASSKEGPTSGGVRNTGELFF.

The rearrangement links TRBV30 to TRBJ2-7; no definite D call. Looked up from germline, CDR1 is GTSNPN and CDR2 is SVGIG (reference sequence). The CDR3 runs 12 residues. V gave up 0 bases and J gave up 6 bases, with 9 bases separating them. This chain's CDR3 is CAWSVPTAEQYF. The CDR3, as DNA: TGTGCCTGGAGTGTACCGACGGCCGAGCAGTACTTC.

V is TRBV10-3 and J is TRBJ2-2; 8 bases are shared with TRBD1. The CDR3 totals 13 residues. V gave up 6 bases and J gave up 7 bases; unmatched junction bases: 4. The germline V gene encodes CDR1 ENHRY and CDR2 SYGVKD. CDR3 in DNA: TGTGCCATCAGGACACAGGGGGACGGGGAGCTGTTTTTT. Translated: CAIRTQGDGELFF.